The 3 T cell receptor beta chains below come from one sample, sequenced in a study of T cells in Graves' hyperthyroidism and ophthalmopathy. RNA transcripts provided the source from which TCR beta CDR3 regions were amplified. The HTBI primer set drove a first-round RT-PCR of the TCR CDR3. TCRdb independently ran MiXCR on the multiplex PCR reads; one entry per CDR3 protein. In the table there are around 520,000 distinct CDR3 sequences, 13% to 15% of which are singletons. The sample was blood. The receptors shown here come from a woman younger than 30 with Graves' hyperthyroidism.

The chain has TRBV12-3 or TRBV12-4 and TRBJ1-4; possibly TRBD1 for D (6 bases). CDR3 length: 16 amino acids. The CDR3 DNA is TGTGCTTCAGGGAAGGAGGGACAAGGGGTTTGGGGGAAACTGTTTTTT. It translates to CASGKEGQGVWGKLFF.

This clonotype was seen once. The chain uses TRBV19 and TRBJ2-4; D call uncertain. Between the trimmed V and J ends, which lost 1 base and 0 bases, there was a span of 10 bases. The CDR3 length is 16 residues. CDR1 and CDR2 from the germline V gene are LNHDA and SQIVND (reference sequence). CDR3 DNA sequence: TGTGCCAGTAGTATAGTAACAGCCCTAGCCAAAAACATTCAGTACTTC. It specifies CASSIVTALAKNIQYF.

This clonotype was seen repeatedly, ten times or more. This sequence joins TRBV4-1 and TRBJ1-2; the D gene is possibly TRBD1 (6 bases). This CDR3 comprises 17 residues. V dropped 1 base and J dropped 3 bases, with 18 bases sitting between them. CDR1 MGHRA and CDR2 YSYEKL come from the germline V gene. CDR3 DNA: TGCGCCAGCAGCCAAGCCGCAGCCTCAGGGGCGGACTATGGCTACACCTTC. Its translation: CASSQAAASGADYGYTF.